Listed below are T cell receptor beta chains from one sample, sequenced in a study of OX40 agonist ivuxolimab in advanced cancers. Using immunoSEQ multiplex PCR, the repertoire was profiled, and TCRdb retains in-frame clones only, with some absent. The sample lists about 30,000 clones, 74% seen once, with roughly 12% in the top ten. This specimen consisted of CD4+ or CD8+ T cells sorted from blood, obtained in a trial of the OX40 agonist ivuxolimab. The receptors stem from an adult with an advanced solid tumor such as melanoma, head and neck, liver or kidney cancer. The CDR3 runs from the conserved cysteine through the conserved F or W. D genes are given only for firm matches. Rows give clone size only sometimes, using once, few, many, or a class for an expanded clone.

CDR3 DNA | CDR3 protein | J gene | clone size | D gene | V gene
TGTGCCATCAGTGATTCGCTAGCCAGGGCGGATCAGCCCCAGCATTTT | CAISDSLARADQPQHF | TRBJ1-5 | . | . | TRBV10-3
TGTGCCAGCAGTGTTTTAGGGGGAGTTCTGTACTTC | CASSVLGGVLYF | TRBJ2-7 | . | . | TRBV27
TGTGCCAGCAGCTTGGCAGGGGGCGTACATGAGCAGTTCTTC | CASSLAGGVHEQFF | TRBJ2-1 | once | TRBD1 | TRBV11-1
TGTGCCAGTAGCGACAGGAGCTCCTATAATTCACCCCTCCACTTT | CASSDRSSYNSPLHF | TRBJ1-6 | . | . | TRBV19
TGTGCCAGCAGTTACTCCGCAGGCTATCTGCCCCAGCATTTT | CASSYSAGYLPQHF | TRBJ1-5 | . | . | TRBV6-5
TGTGCCAGGCGGAGCCGGGACGCTAGAAATTCACCCCTCCACTTT | CARRSRDARNSPLHF | TRBJ1-6 | . | . | TRBV11-3
TGCAGTGCCAGACTAGCGGAAATACAGTACTTC | CSARLAEIQYF | TRBJ2-7 | . | TRBD2 | TRBV20-1
TGCGCCAGCAGCAAACCGGACGGAAACTATGGCTACACCTTC | CASSKPDGNYGYTF | TRBJ1-2 | . | . | TRBV5-1
TGCGCCAGCAGCAGGGACAGTCGATCAACTAATGAAAAACTGTTTTTT | CASSRDSRSTNEKLFF | TRBJ1-4 | . | TRBD1 | TRBV5-1
TGTGCCAGCAGCGACACAGTCGGGTGGGTCTATGGCTACACCTTC | CASSDTVGWVYGYTF | TRBJ1-2 | . | . | TRBV5-6
TGCGCCAGCAGCCCCAGACTTAGGACAGGGGGCGGCAAAAACACTGAAGCTTTCTTT | CASSPRLRTGGGKNTEAFF | TRBJ1-1 | . | TRBD1 | TRBV5-1
TGTGCCAGCAGTCGCTCGTCGGGTGGCTACACCTTC | CASSRSSGGYTF | TRBJ1-2 | . | . | TRBV6-6
TGTGCCAGCAGCTCCGGCGCCCTAGGAGGTGAAAAACTGTTTTTT | CASSSGALGGEKLFF | TRBJ1-4 | . | . | TRBV5-4
TGTGCCAGCAGCTTTGGCGGGTACGAGCAGTACTTC | CASSFGGYEQYF | TRBJ2-7 | . | . | TRBV11-2
TGTGCCAGCAGCACCCGGGGGGGCATTCAGTACTTC | CASSTRGGIQYF | TRBJ2-4 | . | TRBD2 | TRBV6-6
TGTGCCAGCAGCGCCCGGGACACATTCTCCTACGAGCAGTACTTC | CASSARDTFSYEQYF | TRBJ2-7 | . | . | TRBV9
TGTGCCAGCAGGACGGGACAGGGGTATTTAGATACGCAGTATTTT | CASRTGQGYLDTQYF | TRBJ2-3 | . | TRBD1 | TRBV27
TGTGCCATCAGTGAGCCGGCAAGGGAGACGCAGTATTTT | CAISEPARETQYF | TRBJ2-3 | . | . | TRBV10-3
TGCGCCAGCAGCCGGGACAGGGGGACAGATACGCAGTATTTT | CASSRDRGTDTQYF | TRBJ2-3 | . | TRBD1 | TRBV5-1
TGTGCCAGCAGAAGTACCCGGGACTTGAAGAACACCGGGGAGCTGTTTTTT | CASRSTRDLKNTGELFF | TRBJ2-2 | medium-sized | . | TRBV7-8
TGTGCCAGCAGCTTAGAGGGGGCGCGGGGCTATGGCTACACCTTC | CASSLEGARGYGYTF | TRBJ1-2 | . | TRBD1 | TRBV7-3
TGTGCCAGCAGTGAAGTAGGGGAAGATACGCAGTATTTT | CASSEVGEDTQYF | TRBJ2-3 | . | . | TRBV6-1
TGTGCCTGGAGTGTACCGTCCCGGGCCGCAGGCTACACCTTC | CAWSVPSRAAGYTF | TRBJ1-2 | once | . | TRBV30
TGTGCCAGCAGCGCTCCTCCGGGGGTGGGAAGTGACACCGGGGAGCTGTTTTTT | CASSAPPGVGSDTGELFF | TRBJ2-2 | once | . | TRBV7-9
TGCGCCAGCAGCCAGGACAGCCGAAATGAAAAACTGTTTTTT | CASSQDSRNEKLFF | TRBJ1-4 | . | . | TRBV5-1
TGTGCAAGTCGCTTCCTCGGGGAGCCAGGGCGTCCTCACCAGCCCCAGCATTTT | CASRFLGEPGRPHQPQHF | TRBJ1-5 | few | . | TRBV12-2
TGTGCCTGGAGTGAAGGCGGCGCGGGAGGCTACACCTTC | CAWSEGGAGGYTF | TRBJ1-2 | . | . | TRBV30
TGTGCTAGTGGACGGCCTAACTCTGGAAACACCATATATTTT | CASGRPNSGNTIYF | TRBJ1-3 | once | . | TRBV12-5
TGCGCCAGCAGCACGGGACAGAGCTCCTACAATGAGCAGTTCTTC | CASSTGQSSYNEQFF | TRBJ2-1 | few | TRBD1 | TRBV5-1
TGTGCCAGTAGTCCCTCATACGGGACAGGGTACGAAAAACTGTTTTTT | CASSPSYGTGYEKLFF | TRBJ1-4 | once | TRBD1 | TRBV19
TGTGCCAGCAGCCGCCGCGGGACAGGGCTCTATGGCTACACCTTC | CASSRRGTGLYGYTF | TRBJ1-2 | . | TRBD1 | TRBV5-8
TGTGCCAGCAGTGAAGAGCCTACCTACGAGCAGTACTTC | CASSEEPTYEQYF | TRBJ2-7 | . | . | TRBV6-1
TGCGCCAGCAGCCGATCATCCACCGGGGAGCTGTTTTTT | CASSRSSTGELFF | TRBJ2-2 | once | . | TRBV4-1
TGCGCCAGCACCGTGCGGGACAGGGGGTATAGGTCACCCCTCCACTTT | CASTVRDRGYRSPLHF | TRBJ1-6 | . | TRBD1 | TRBV5-1
TGTGCCAGCAGCCTGATAGCGGGGGGCGAAACAGATACGCAGTATTTT | CASSLIAGGETDTQYF | TRBJ2-3 | once | TRBD2 | TRBV6-6
TGTGCCAGCAGTTTACGCAGGAGGGAGACCCAGTACTTC | CASSLRRRETQYF | TRBJ2-5 | . | . | TRBV27
TGCGCCAGCAGCTTGGTCCTTAGTGAGCAGTTCTTC | CASSLVLSEQFF | TRBJ2-1 | . | . | TRBV5-1
TGTGCCACGTCGCCAGGGGATGACTATGGCTACACCTTC | CATSPGDDYGYTF | TRBJ1-2 | . | . | TRBV28
TGTGCCAGCAGCGAAATGGGACAGGGTTCGAATGAGCAGTTCTTC | CASSEMGQGSNEQFF | TRBJ2-1 | . | TRBD1 | TRBV6-1
TGTGCCAGCAGCAGAGACTGGGGGGGGTATTATGGCTACACCTTC | CASSRDWGGYYGYTF | TRBJ1-2 | . | . | TRBV21-1
TGTGCCAGCAGCTTAGGATGGGGCACTGAAGCTTTCTTT | CASSLGWGTEAFF | TRBJ1-1 | . | . | TRBV7-9
TGCGCCAGCAGTGAGTCGGGCCGGGGAGAGCAGTTCTTC | CASSESGRGEQFF | TRBJ2-1 | once | . | TRBV10-1
TGTGCCCGAAGAGGGACTAGCGGGGGCCAAGAGACCCAGTACTTC | CARRGTSGGQETQYF | TRBJ2-5 | . | TRBD2 | TRBV19
TGTGCCAGCAGCTTAATTCCGTCCGGGGACAGGGGGTTCGGCTACACCTTC | CASSLIPSGDRGFGYTF | TRBJ1-2 | . | TRBD1 | TRBV7-9
TGTGCCAGCTCATTGGTCTACAATGAGCAGTTCTTC | CASSLVYNEQFF | TRBJ2-1 | once | . | TRBV2
TGTGCCAGCAGTCCAACATGGGGACGAATGAATTCACCCCTCCACTTT | CASSPTWGRMNSPLHF | TRBJ1-6 | few | . | TRBV27
TGCAGCGTTGAAGACCTTCCCGGACAGGGAAACATTCAGTACTTC | CSVEDLPGQGNIQYF | TRBJ2-4 | . | TRBD1 | TRBV29-1
TGTGCCAGCAGTTACGGGGCAGGTGAAGCTTTCTTT | CASSYGAGEAFF | TRBJ1-1 | . | . | TRBV6-6
TGTGCCAGCAGCTTAGGGGGCTACCACCTTTACGAGCAGTACTTC | CASSLGGYHLYEQYF | TRBJ2-7 | . | . | TRBV7-2
TGTGCCAGCAGCATGACAGGGACACAGCCCCAGCATTTT | CASSMTGTQPQHF | TRBJ1-5 | . | TRBD1 | TRBV7-9
TGTGCCAGCAGCCCTTCTCAAGGGGCCGGGGGAGCTTTCTTT | CASSPSQGAGGAFF | TRBJ1-1 | . | . | TRBV4-2
TGTGCCATCAGCCTCCGGGACAGGGATTACGAGCAGTACTTC | CAISLRDRDYEQYF | TRBJ2-7 | few | TRBD1 | TRBV10-3
TGCGCCAGCAGCCTGCGCGGGGGGAGGGAGGAGCAGTTCTTC | CASSLRGGREEQFF | TRBJ2-1 | . | TRBD2 | TRBV4-1
TGTGCCAGCTCACAATACACCAGGACAGATAGCAATCAGCCCCAGCATTTT | CASSQYTRTDSNQPQHF | TRBJ1-5 | . | . | TRBV18